This is a list of T cell receptor beta chains from one sample in a study of T cells expressing NK-cell markers. TCRdb reprocessed the 5' RACE reads; each CDR3 protein has one entry and no DNA is given. The sample totals about 460,000 distinct CDR3 sequences. The sequenced sample consisted of blood T cells: a sorted CD56 or NKG2C T cell subset, CD4+ or CD8+ T cells, or bulk PBMC T cells (not recorded which). The receptors derive from a woman between 50 and 59 years old in good health. Each CDR3 is given with its conserved first and last residue.

TRBV29-1	TRBJ2-1	CSVRPPQTNEQFF
TRBV4-1	TRBJ2-5	CASSPGQGEETQYF
TRBV14	TRBJ2-7	CASSQILGEQYF
TRBV12-3/TRBV12-4	TRBJ2-7	CASSREGEQYF
TRBV12-3/TRBV12-4	TRBJ2-3	CASSLARSPHTDTQYF
TRBV6-6	TRBJ2-2	CASSPRGGLVESHGELFF
TRBV18	TRBJ2-5	CASSREQLETQYF
TRBV7-9	TRBJ2-3	CASSLAGRSSGVDTQYF
TRBV6-5	TRBJ2-1	CASSYAGGHNEQFF
TRBV12-3/TRBV12-4	TRBJ2-5	CASSLGAQGETQYF
TRBV19	TRBJ2-2	CASGTPGLTGELFF
TRBV4-1	TRBJ2-1	CASGTVASGEQFF
TRBV11-2	TRBJ1-1	CASSLRQGSRAFF
TRBV5-1	TRBJ2-1	CASSLAGLAETSSYNEQFF
TRBV29-1	TRBJ1-2	CSVDTPNYGYTF
TRBV20-1	TRBJ2-5	CSATTDREAETQYF
TRBV7-9	TRBJ2-1	CASSSRRATGGEQFF
TRBV9	TRBJ2-1	CASSVGVWGGQFF
TRBV6-5	TRBJ2-5	CASGSGEETQYF
TRBV5-1	TRBJ2-1	CASSLRLAPSSYNEQFF
TRBV2	TRBJ2-7	CASSEAGQGDSYEQYF
TRBV4-1	TRBJ2-1	CASSQEPDLIQFF
TRBV10-2	TRBJ2-1	CASSVGQSFNEQFF
TRBV7-2	TRBJ2-2	CASSHSRRGTQGELFF
TRBV27	TRBJ2-5	CASNGQNGGTQYF
TRBV29-1	TRBJ2-5	CSVEVGATKMKETQYF
TRBV6-4	TRBJ1-1	CASRPGLRETEAFF
TRBV5-1	TRBJ1-4	CASSSSGTGYEKLFF
TRBV24-1	TRBJ2-1	CATSGPGVGRNNEQFF
TRBV24-1	TRBJ2-2	CATSDLLPGLATGELFF
TRBV25-1	TRBJ1-4	CASSDGRGSNEKLFF
TRBV10-3	TRBJ2-2	CAISGSGVNTGELFF
TRBV6-5	TRBJ1-3	CASSPIIGRTSGNTIYF
TRBV11-2	TRBJ2-1	CASRGLRFNEQFF
TRBV5-1	TRBJ2-1	CASSRLVVGVRYNEQFF
TRBV9	TRBJ2-3	CASKRGGTDTQYF
TRBV10-3	TRBJ2-2	CAISESEATGTGELFF
TRBV6-5	TRBJ2-1	CASQGTSISNEQFF